These T cell receptor beta chains were read from a single sample in a study of radiation and T cells in renal cell carcinoma. Measured with immunoSEQ multiplex PCR; TCRdb has only the in-frame clones, and not every one. The sample includes about 140,000 clones, roughly 85% seen only once; the top ten take approximately 20%. The sample consisted of blood, taken from a patient whose treatment included radiotherapy and nephrectomy. The receptors stem from a woman between 50 and 59 years old with renal cell carcinoma. The CDR3 runs from the conserved cysteine through the conserved F or W. The D gene is left open where the match is weak. Rows give clone size only sometimes, using once, few, many, or a class for an expanded clone.

>TRBJ1-4|.|.|TRBV4-3
TGCGCCAGCAGCCAAGGGGCAGACGCAACTAATGAAAAACTGTTTTTT
CASSQGADATNEKLFF
>TRBJ1-1|.|few|TRBV2
TGTGCCAGCAGACCCGGAGCGGAGTTGAACACTGAAGCTTTCTTT
CASRPGAELNTEAFF
>TRBJ1-1|TRBD1|.|TRBV10-3
TGTGCCATCAGTGACGGCAGGGGGCGAGGTGAAGCTTTCTTT
CAISDGRGRGEAFF
>TRBJ2-7|.|few|TRBV7-2
TGTGCCAGCAGCTTAGACGGTCTTCTGGACGAGCAGTACTTC
CASSLDGLLDEQYF
>TRBJ2-1|.|.|TRBV13
TGTGCCAGCAGCTTAGGGCAGGGGTACAATGAGCAGTTCTTC
CASSLGQGYNEQFF
>TRBJ2-1|.|.|TRBV5-5
TGTGCCAGCAGCTCCCACCTGGGGTCCTACAATGAGCAGTTCTTC
CASSSHLGSYNEQFF
>TRBJ2-7|.|.|TRBV4-3
TGCGCCAGCAGCCAATCTCATGGCCGGGTCTACGAGCAGTACTTC
CASSQSHGRVYEQYF
>TRBJ1-1|.|.|TRBV7-2
TGTGCCAGCAGCCCGACGGACAGATCTCAACCGGGGGCTTTCTTT
CASSPTDRSQPGAFF
>TRBJ2-1|.|.|TRBV5-6
TGTGCCAGCAGCTTGGACGGCAATGAGCAGTTCTTC
CASSLDGNEQFF
>TRBJ1-1|.|.|TRBV6-4
TGTGCCAGCAGTGCAAAACCCGGGTTCAACACTGAAGCTTTCTTT
CASSAKPGFNTEAFF
>TRBJ2-5|.|.|TRBV10-3
TGTGCCATCAGTGAGTCCTCCGGGGAGCAGTACTTC
CAISESSGEQYF
>TRBJ2-2|.|once|TRBV10-1
TGCGCCAGCAGACCAGCGGGCTCCTTCACCGGGGAGCTGTTTTTT
CASRPAGSFTGELFF
>TRBJ2-3|.|once|TRBV4-1
TGCGCCAGCAGCCAACAGGGGTATACGCAGTATTTT
CASSQQGYTQYF
>TRBJ1-2|.|.|TRBV5-1
TGCGCCAGCAGCTTGGGGCAGGGGCATGGCTACACCTTC
CASSLGQGHGYTF
>TRBJ2-7|TRBD2|.|TRBV6-5
TGTGCCAGCCGCCGGGGGGTGGACGAGCAGTACTTC
CASRRGVDEQYF
>TRBJ1-6|.|few|TRBV5-6
TGTGCCAGCAGCTTGTTGGAAGTCCCACCCCTCCACTTT
CASSLLEVPPLHF
>TRBJ1-6|.|.|TRBV30
TGTGCCTGGAGTGTACGCAGACCCACCTATAATTCACCCCTCCACTTT
CAWSVRRPTYNSPLHF
>TRBJ1-2|TRBD1|.|TRBV5-1
TGCGCCAGCAGCTCCAGACAGGGCGGGTATGGCTACACCTTC
CASSSRQGGYGYTF
>TRBJ2-7|.|.|TRBV6-5
TGTGCCAGCAGTTACTCCCTCGGTTCCTACGAGCAGTACTTC
CASSYSLGSYEQYF
>TRBJ2-5|.|.|TRBV29-1
TGCAGCGTTGACCCGCTCCGGGGGACGTACCAAGAGACCCAGTACTTC
CSVDPLRGTYQETQYF
>TRBJ2-5|.|.|TRBV29-1
TGCAGCGTTGAAGATCTGGAGACCCAGTACTTC
CSVEDLETQYF
>TRBJ1-3|TRBD1|.|TRBV9
TGTGCCAGCAGCGTCGGACAGGGTTCTGGAAACACCATATATTTT
CASSVGQGSGNTIYF
>TRBJ1-4|.|.|TRBV30
TGTGCCGGGGGCCAGGGCGTATTTAATGAAAAACTGTTTTTT
CAGGQGVFNEKLFF
>TRBJ2-7|.|.|TRBV6-1
TGTGCCAGCACGCCTAGCCGGATCTCCTACGAGCAGTACTTC
CASTPSRISYEQYF
>TRBJ2-7|.|.|TRBV19
TGTGCCAGTAGTGGGTGGGGCCCTTCCTACGAGCAGTACTTC
CASSGWGPSYEQYF
>TRBJ1-5|.|.|TRBV7-2
TGTGCCACCCATCAGGGTTTTGGCAATCAGCCCCAGCATTTT
CATHQGFGNQPQHF
>TRBJ2-5|.|.|TRBV5-1
TGCGCCAGCAGCTTGGGAGGTGGAGAGACCCAGTACTTC
CASSLGGGETQYF
>TRBJ2-7|TRBD2|few|TRBV27
TGTGCCAGCAGTACCTCGCTAGCGGGAGGGCATAGCGAGCAGTACTTC
CASSTSLAGGHSEQYF
>TRBJ1-1|.|.|TRBV19
TGTGCCAGTAGTATCGGGGTACGCAGGACTGAAGCTTTCTTT
CASSIGVRRTEAFF
>TRBJ2-2|.|.|TRBV7-8
TGTGCCAGCAGCCCACAGGGAAGGAACACCGGGGAGCTGTTTTTT
CASSPQGRNTGELFF
>TRBJ1-4|.|once|TRBV2
TGTGCCAGCGGGGGGGATACCAGGGCTAATGAAAAACTGTTTTTT
CASGGDTRANEKLFF
>TRBJ1-4|TRBD1|.|TRBV5-1
TGCGCCAGCAGTTCGGACAGGGTCGGTGAAAAACTGTTTTTT
CASSSDRVGEKLFF
>TRBJ2-5|.|.|TRBV7-9
TGTGCCAGCAGCTTAGAAGCTTACGGTCCGGCGACCCAGTACTTC
CASSLEAYGPATQYF
>TRBJ2-5|TRBD2|.|TRBV15
TGTGCCACCACCGTCAGCGGGGGGTCCGAGACCCAGTACTTC
CATTVSGGSETQYF
>TRBJ2-7|.|once|TRBV27
TGTGCCAGCAGTTCCCGCCGGCTGGCCCACGAGCAGTACTTC
CASSSRRLAHEQYF
>TRBJ1-5|.|.|TRBV15
TGTGCCACCAGCAGGCGGGACCCTGGGTTTAGCAATCAGCCCCAGCATTTT
CATSRRDPGFSNQPQHF
>TRBJ1-5|.|.|TRBV28
TGTGCCAGCATGGGCGGCCTCCAGCCCCAGCATTTT
CASMGGLQPQHF
>TRBJ2-3|.|.|TRBV5-1
TGCGCCAGCAGAACCTCAGCCGTGACTGGCACAGATACGCAGTATTTT
CASRTSAVTGTDTQYF
>TRBJ1-1|.|.|TRBV6-5
TGTGCCAGCAGTTACTCGAGTCACCTGAACACTGAAGCTTTCTTT
CASSYSSHLNTEAFF
>TRBJ1-1|.|.|TRBV6-4
TGTGCCAGCGGCGGGACGGCGAACACTGAAGCTTTCTTT
CASGGTANTEAFF
>TRBJ1-6|TRBD1|.|TRBV5-4
TGTGCCAGCAGTAGTTCGACAGGGGTGAATTCACCCCTCCACTTT
CASSSSTGVNSPLHF
>TRBJ1-2|.|few|TRBV5-1
TGCGCCAGCAGCTTGGACGATAACTATGGCTACACCTTC
CASSLDDNYGYTF
>TRBJ1-4|.|.|TRBV5-6
TGTGCCAGCAGCTTGGCTGACGGAAAAAAACTGTTTTTT
CASSLADGKKLFF
>TRBJ2-1|TRBD1|.|TRBV9
TGTGCCAGCAGCGGAACAGGGGGCTTAGACAATGAGCAGTTCTTC
CASSGTGGLDNEQFF
>TRBJ2-3|.|.|TRBV20-1
TGCAGTGCTAGACCGGATACGCAGTATTTT
CSARPDTQYF
>TRBJ2-3|.|.|TRBV7-2
TGTGCCAGCAGCACGTATGGGGATACGCAGTATTTT
CASSTYGDTQYF
>TRBJ2-1|TRBD2|.|TRBV27
TGTGCCAGCAGTTTAGAGCGGGGTTACAATGAGCAGTTCTTC
CASSLERGYNEQFF
>TRBJ1-5|TRBD1|.|TRBV5-1
TGCGCCAGCAGCCCGCAGGGGGCTGGTCAGCCCCAGCATTTT
CASSPQGAGQPQHF
>TRBJ1-1|.|.|TRBV7-9
TGTGCCAGCAGCTTGGGCGGGACGGAGTATGAAGCTTTCTTT
CASSLGGTEYEAFF
>TRBJ2-1|.|.|TRBV5-4
TGTGCCAGCAGCCTACTCTACAATGAGCAGTTCTTC
CASSLLYNEQFF
>TRBJ2-5|.|.|TRBV5-1
TGCGCCAGCAGCTTGGCCCATGCACGAGAAGGAGAGACCCAGTACTTC
CASSLAHAREGETQYF
>TRBJ1-1|.|.|TRBV6-1
TGTGCCAGCAGAACCCTACAGGGTTGGATTGAAGCTTTCTTT
CASRTLQGWIEAFF
>TRBJ1-6|.|.|TRBV9
TGTGCCAGCAGCGTAGACAGACCCAATTCACCCCTCCACTTT
CASSVDRPNSPLHF
>TRBJ2-6|TRBD1|.|TRBV28
TGTGCCAGCAGTTTGGTCCAAACAGGGGTCGGGGCCAACGTCCTGACTTTC
CASSLVQTGVGANVLTF
>TRBJ2-7|TRBD2|.|TRBV4-1
TGCGCCAGCAGCCAAGGACCTAGCGGGACCTACGAGCAGTACTTC
CASSQGPSGTYEQYF
>TRBJ1-1|TRBD1|.|TRBV5-1
TGCGCCAGCAGCATACGACAGGGGGACACTGAAGCTTTCTTT
CASSIRQGDTEAFF
>TRBJ2-2|.|few|TRBV28
TGTGCCACCCCCGGGGGGCAGAACACCGGGGAGCTGTTTTTT
CATPGGQNTGELFF
>TRBJ1-4|.|.|TRBV6-1
TGTGCCAGCAACCCCTGGGCTGCAACTAATGAAAAACTGTTTTTT
CASNPWAATNEKLFF
>TRBJ1-2|.|once|TRBV7-3
TGTGCCAGCAGCCCGGGGGGCGGAAACTATGGCTACACCTTC
CASSPGGGNYGYTF
>TRBJ2-2|.|once|TRBV29-1
TGCAGCGTTGAGGGCGGAACCTTTTACACCGGGGAGCTGTTTTTT
CSVEGGTFYTGELFF